This TCR beta chain was found in a study of blood T cell repertoires in COVID-19. Study at large: The origin of the acute and convalescent COVID-19 samples was the United States, Italy and Spain. T cells, B-cell-depleted T cells, or PBMCs supplied cDNA or gDNA.

CDR1 MRHNA and CDR2 SNTAGT come from the germline V gene. The CDR3 runs 14 residues. The V gene lost 3 bases and the J gene lost 7 bases, with 13 bases spanning the gap. Original data processing: Amplification from reference gene primers served as the basis for estimated nucleated cell counts. Libraries were prepared by immunoSEQ multiplex PCR; TCRdb keeps only in-frame clonotypes and omits some of them. V, J and clone size are those of that table, while D and trimming were read from the DNA. This table has approximately 200,000 clones, around 81% appearing once. The TCR sequence derives from a woman in her twenties or thirties who had recovered from COVID-19. Sequenced material: peripheral blood. The genes are TRBV6-4 and TRBJ2-1; tentative D call: TRBD1 (6 bases). The DNA of the CDR3 is TGTGCCAGCAGTGATTCCCCACAGGGAAATGAGCAGTTCTTC. Protein sequence: CASSDSPQGNEQFF.